There are a few counts of the clone carrying this T cell receptor (beta chain). Its cognate antigen is unknown. The PCR was carried out with 60 Vbeta primers and 13 Jbeta primers. Repertoires were generated with immunoSEQ multiplex PCR, while TCRdb's copy carries only in-frame clones and drops some. The data hold over 100,000 clones, with 55% to 65% observed a single time. The data are from a study of cytomegalovirus exposure and HLA in healthy donors. As for the study in general: Counted in an early data release were tens of millions of unique TCRs from HLA-typed donors. Study-wide results and limits: For most TCR sequences rarity was the rule, although some public TCRs occurred in many donors. In vitro experiments confirmed that three CMV-associated chains were specific for CMV antigens. Most subjects' HLA-A and HLA-B alleles were reportedly predicted from TCR beta sequences.

Trimming at V came to 4 bases and at J to 1 base, leaving 10 bases not matched to a gene. Per the germline V gene, CDR1 is MGHRA and CDR2 is YSYEKL. This CDR3 is built from 17 residues. The specimen was PBMCs. This clonotype was sampled from a man aged 35 to 55 in good health and CMV-seropositive. The chain recombines TRBV4-1 with TRBJ2-3; 8 bases are shared with TRBD2. CDR3 nucleotides: TGCGCCAGCAGCCCTAAGGTAGCGGGGTCTCGCACAGATACGCAGTATTTT. This translates into CASSPKVAGSRTDTQYF.